Following are 30 T cell receptor beta chains from one sample sequenced in a study of cytomegalovirus exposure and HLA in healthy donors. 60 Vbeta and 13 Jbeta primers were used in PCR. Profiled with immunoSEQ multiplex PCR; TCRdb holds only in-frame clones, not every one. Among roughly 200,000 clones listed, about 88% were seen once. The sample consisted of PBMCs. Every receptor here comes from a woman in her twenties or thirties in good health and CMV-seronegative.

The chain uses TRBV15 and TRBJ2-1; the match to TRBD1 covers 10 bases. The V gene's germline CDR1 is LNHNV and CDR2 YYDKDF (reference sequence). The CDR3 runs to 15 residues. V lost 3 bases, J lost 8 bases, and 7 bases stayed unmatched. The CDR3 nucleotides are TGTGCCACCAGCAGCCCCCCCGACAGGGGGCATGAGCAGTTCTTC. Translation gives CATSSPPDRGHEQFF.

The chain uses TRBV9 and TRBJ1-3; 7 bases are a match to TRBD1. The CDR3 is 14 amino acids. V was pared by 4 bases and J by 4 bases, with 5 bases of the junction left unmatched. CDR1 is SGDLS, CDR2 YYNGEE, per germline. CDR3 bases: TGTGCCAGCAGCCTACAGGGGATAGGAAACACCATATATTTT. Translating gives CASSLQGIGNTIYF.

This clone appeared once. The chain couples TRBV28 to TRBJ1-2, with 8 bases fitting TRBD1. Trimming removed 5 bases from V and 5 bases from J; junction bases left unmatched: 13. CDR1 MDHEN and CDR2 SYDVKM come from the germline V gene. The CDR3 consists of 16 residues. The CDR3 region is CASSQPSGQGEYGYTF. The CDR3, as DNA: TGTGCCAGCAGTCAACCGTCCGGACAGGGTGAATATGGCTACACCTTC.

The chain is built from TRBV4-1 and TRBJ2-7; 15 nucleotides line up with TRBD2. J gave up 2 bases and V 4 bases, and 9 bases lay outside the gene matches. The CDR3 runs to 18 residues. The germline gives CDR1 MGHRA, CDR2 YSYEKL. The chain's CDR3 is CASSRGTSGGPSTYEQYF. The CDR3 DNA is TGCGCCAGCAGCCGCGGGACTAGCGGGGGGCCGAGCACCTACGAGCAGTACTTC.

The gene calls are TRBV2 and TRBJ2-1, with 13 bases fitting TRBD2. J gave up 7 bases and V 6 bases, and 9 bases lay outside the gene matches. This CDR3 comprises 16 residues. Germline CDR1 and CDR2: SNHLY and FYNNEI. The CDR3 DNA is TGTGCCAGCAGGTCCCCGGGACTAGCGGGGATTAATGAGCAGTTCTTC. Residues: CASRSPGLAGINEQFF.

The chain employs TRBV5-4 and TRBJ2-1; D ambiguous. This CDR3 is built from 13 residues. V was shortened by 0 bases and J by 5 bases, with 6 bases between the two germline ends. The germline V gene encodes CDR1 SGHNT and CDR2 YYREEE (reference sequence). The CDR3 DNA sequence: TGTGCCAGCAGCTTGGGAGAGGACAATGAGCAGTTCTTC. It yields the protein CASSLGEDNEQFF.

The chain joins TRBV5-1 to TRBJ2-2; 8 positions match TRBD1. Germline V gene lookup returns CDR1 SGHRS and CDR2 YFSETQ. This CDR3 region has 17 residues. The V segment lost 0 bases and the J segment 4 bases; nucleotides outside the gene matches: 8. This CDR3 is CASSLAVAGGSTGELFF. In nucleotides, the CDR3 is TGCGCCAGCAGCTTGGCGGTGGCAGGGGGCAGCACCGGGGAGCTGTTTTTT.

The rearrangement uses TRBV9 and TRBJ2-5; perhaps TRBD1 as D (6 bases). The length of the CDR3 is 14 residues. V was trimmed by 3 bases and J by 1 base, leaving 10 bases between them. Germline V gene data show CDR1 as SGDLS and CDR2 as YYNGEE. CDR3 loop: CASSEQGGQETQYF. The CDR3 coding sequence is TGTGCCAGCAGCGAACAGGGTGGCCAAGAGACCCAGTACTTC.

The chain combines TRBV6-6 with TRBJ2-7, with D uncertain. Germline CDR1 reads MNHNY; CDR2 reads SVGAGI (reference sequence). This CDR3 has 15 residues. The V end was cut by 6 bases, the J end by 4 bases, with 19 bases between. The CDR3 sequence: CASSPAPTLPYEQYF. For the CDR3, the DNA is TGTGCCAGCAGCCCCGCACCCACCCTACCATACGAGCAGTACTTC.

The V gene is TRBV5-5, the J gene TRBJ2-1; TRBD1 aligns across 9 bases. J lost 0 bases, V lost 4 bases, and 5 bases had no gene match. Germline-derived CDR1 and CDR2 are SGHKS and YYEKEE (reference sequence). CDR3 length: 16 amino acids. CDR3 amino acids: CASSRGTGSSYNEQFF. The DNA for the CDR3 is TGTGCCAGCAGCCGGGGGACAGGGAGCTCCTACAATGAGCAGTTCTTC.

This clone appeared a single time. The rearrangement uses TRBV5-4 and TRBJ1-2, with D unresolved. This CDR3 has 14 amino acids. V lost 0 bases to trimming and J lost 5 bases, with 11 bases between them. Germline V gene data show CDR1 as SGHNT and CDR2 as YYREEE (reference sequence). CDR3 nucleotides: TGTGCCAGCAGCTTGGGTCAAACGGGGTATGGCTACACCTTC. This sequence encodes CASSLGQTGYGYTF.

This sequence joins TRBV7-3 and TRBJ2-1, with 12 bases identical to TRBD2. Germline trimming cut 3 bases from V and 4 bases from J; bases unmatched to any gene: 7. CDR3 length: 17 residues. Per the germline V gene, CDR1 is SGHTA and CDR2 is FQGTGA. CDR3 protein: CASSLGPGTSGYNEQFF. The DNA for the CDR3 is TGTGCCAGCAGCTTGGGCCCCGGGACTAGCGGGTACAATGAGCAGTTCTTC.

This chain links TRBV28 with TRBJ1-5, with D perhaps TRBD1 (6 bases). In germline, CDR1 is MDHEN, CDR2 SYDVKM. V was shortened by 6 bases and J by 3 bases, with 9 bases between the two germline ends. The CDR3 runs to 13 residues. As DNA, the CDR3 is TGTGCCAGCAGGACAGGAATCAATCAGCCCCAGCATTTT. It yields the protein CASRTGINQPQHF.

The J gene is TRBJ2-6, the V gene TRBV9; 9 bases align to TRBD1. The CDR3 contains 19 residues. J lost 2 bases, V lost 4 bases, and 13 bases had no gene match. Germline V gene data show CDR1 as SGDLS and CDR2 as YYNGEE. The CDR3 sequence is CASSSGRGDRATGANVLTF. The CDR3 coding sequence is TGTGCCAGCAGCTCAGGGAGGGGGGACAGGGCCACTGGGGCCAACGTCCTGACTTTC.

The V gene is TRBV27, the J gene TRBJ2-7, with 7 bases identical to TRBD2. Unmatched junction bases numbered 2, after V lost 3 bases and J lost 3 bases. CDR1 is MNHEY, CDR2 SMNVEV, per germline (reference sequence). The CDR3 length is 13 residues. CDR3: CASSLGLNYEQYF. The CDR3, as DNA: TGTGCCAGCAGTTTGGGACTAAACTACGAGCAGTACTTC.

This clone was detected once. The rearrangement uses TRBV12-5 and TRBJ2-7; 7 bases are shared with TRBD1. The CDR3 loop spans 14 amino acids. V lost 5 bases and J lost 3; bases outside the gene matches: 7. In germline, CDR1 is LGHNT, CDR2 FRNRAP. CDR3 nucleotide sequence: TGTGCTAGTGGTACCTACTGGGACAGCTACGAGCAGTACTTC. Its protein product is CASGTYWDSYEQYF.

DNA for the CDR3: TGTGCCAGCAGATCGAACAGGGAGAGGAGCAATCAGCCCCAGCATTTT. It yields the protein CASRSNRERSNQPQHF. The rearrangement uses TRBV6-4 and TRBJ1-5; D might be TRBD1 (6 bases). With 6 bases removed from V and 1 base from J, the gap between germline ends came to 16 bases. CDR3 length: 16 residues. Looked up from germline, CDR1 is MRHNA and CDR2 is SNTAGT.

Comments on this clone: One end of the junction is discordant with germline, which a read error may explain. The chain has TRBV7-7 and TRBJ1-1, with TRBD1 identical over 8 bases. Germline V gives CDR1 SSHAT, CDR2 FNYEAQ (reference sequence). This CDR3 contains 13 residues. The CDR3, as DNA: TGTGCTAGCAGCTTGACAGGGGACACTGAAGCTTTCTTT. As protein: CASSLTGDTEAFF.

J is TRBJ2-7 and V is TRBV27; 11 nucleotides align to TRBD1. Germline CDR1 reads MNHEY; CDR2 reads SMNVEV (reference sequence). V lost 7 bases and J lost 2; bases outside the gene matches: 4. The length of the CDR3 is 14 residues. This CDR3 reads CASTRTGGPYEQYF. The CDR3 DNA reads as TGTGCCAGCACTAGGACAGGGGGCCCCTACGAGCAGTACTTC.

The chain uses TRBV18 and TRBJ2-3; 8 bases fit TRBD2. Trimming at V came to 0 bases and at J to 5 bases, leaving 7 bases not matched to a gene. There are 16 residues in the CDR3. CDR1 and CDR2 (germline): KGHSH, LQKENI. The CDR3 region is CASSPPTGGPEDTQYF. The DNA for the CDR3 is TGTGCCAGCTCACCACCGACGGGAGGGCCAGAAGATACGCAGTATTTT.

A single count supports this clone. V and J are TRBV28 and TRBJ2-7; 8 bases fit TRBD2. This CDR3 region has 13 residues. The ends lost 10 bases at V and 3 bases at J; junction bases unmatched: 8. Per the germline V gene, CDR1 is MDHEN and CDR2 is SYDVKM. The CDR3 coding sequence is TGTGCCATCCGATCCGGGACTAGCTACGAGCAGTACTTC. Protein: CAIRSGTSYEQYF.

Regarding this clone: Other DNA sequences in this sample translate to the same CDR3. The V call is TRBV9, the J call TRBJ1-6; D not resolved. V lost 0 bases, J lost 4 bases, and 5 bases lay in between. Per the germline V gene, CDR1 is SGDLS and CDR2 is YYNGEE. This CDR3 has 14 residues. CDR3 nucleotides: TGTGCCAGCAGCGTAGGGCAGTATAATTCACCCCTCCACTTT. It specifies CASSVGQYNSPLHF.

This clone was counted between two and nine times. V usage is TRBV6-5 and J usage is TRBJ2-5; 8 bases are shared with TRBD2. Trimming removed 5 bases from V and 5 bases from J; junction bases left unmatched: 10. Germline CDR1 MNHEY, CDR2 SVGAGI. The CDR3 has 15 amino acids. The CDR3 protein is CASSVTGGPGETQYF. In DNA, the CDR3 is TGTGCCAGCAGTGTAACGGGAGGGCCGGGGGAGACCCAGTACTTC.

J is TRBJ2-1 and V is TRBV27; D remains unclear. CDR1 is MNHEY, CDR2 SMNVEV, per germline (reference sequence). The CDR3 loop spans 14 amino acids. The ends were cut back, 5 bases at V and 3 bases at J, with 11 bases in the middle. CDR3 DNA sequence: TGTGCCAGCAGTAAAGCCCCACTCTACAATGAGCAGTTCTTC. This translates into CASSKAPLYNEQFF.

In DNA, the CDR3 is TGTGCCAGCACCACGAGCTCCTACAATGAGCAGTTCTTC. Residues: CASTTSSYNEQFF. This chain uses TRBV27 with TRBJ2-1; D call uncertain. Deletions cut 7 bases from V and 0 bases from J, with 7 bases between. Germline values: CDR1 MNHEY, CDR2 SMNVEV (reference sequence). The CDR3 extends over 13 amino acids.

The chain combines TRBV28 with TRBJ2-1; 8 bases match TRBD2. J gave up 9 bases and V 4 bases, and 17 bases lay outside the gene matches. The CDR3 is 17 amino acids. Germline CDR1 is MDHEN and CDR2 is SYDVKM. The CDR3 DNA reads TGTGCCAGCAGTTCCGAACCCGGGACTAGTCCTGTCCGTGAGCAGTTCTTC. It translates to CASSSEPGTSPVREQFF. The complete variable domain, with remaining parts taken from reference TRBV28 and TRBJ2-1, reads DVKVTQSSRYLVKRTGEKVFLECVQDMDHENMFWYRQDPGLGLRLIYFSYDVKMKEKGDIPEGYSVSREKKERFSLILESASTNQTSMYLCASSSEPGTSPVREQFFGPGTRLTVL.

The chain has TRBV6-1 and TRBJ2-1, with D perhaps matching TRBD2 (6 bases). The germline CDR1 and CDR2 sequences are MNHNS and SASEGT. V was clipped by 10 bases and J by 3 bases, with 16 bases between them. CDR3 size: 14 residues. CDR3 DNA: TGTGCCAACGAACCGGGACTCAACTACAATGAGCAGTTCTTC. Translation: CANEPGLNYNEQFF.

This chain joins TRBV13 and TRBJ2-3; 8 nucleotides match TRBD2. CDR1 and CDR2 (germline): PRHDT, FYEKMQ (reference sequence). This CDR3 is built from 14 residues. J gave up 6 bases and V 7 bases, and 9 bases lay outside the gene matches. This chain's CDR3 is CASILSGGEDTQYF. The CDR3 nucleotides are TGTGCCAGCATCCTTTCCGGGGGGGAGGATACGCAGTATTTT.

The chain couples TRBV30 to TRBJ2-1; D unclear. CDR1 is GTSNPN, CDR2 SVGIG, per germline (reference sequence). V gave up 0 bases and J gave up 9 bases, with 9 bases separating them. The CDR3 length is 12 residues. The CDR3 protein is CAWSVFSGEQFF. Written as DNA, the CDR3 is TGTGCCTGGAGTGTATTTAGTGGTGAGCAGTTCTTC.

The sample holds one count of this clone. The chain employs TRBV2 and TRBJ2-1; 8 bases are a match to TRBD1. The CDR3 is 16 residues long. Germline CDR1 and CDR2: SNHLY and FYNNEI. With 0 bases clipped from V and 4 bases from J, the junction kept 5 bases outside the gene matches. CDR3 region: CASSEAPGGDYNEQFF. The CDR3 nucleotides are TGTGCCAGCAGTGAAGCGCCAGGGGGCGATTACAATGAGCAGTTCTTC.